The 11 T cell receptor beta chains listed next were all sequenced from one sample in a study of cytotoxic CD8 clonotypes in ibrutinib-treated CLL. Repertoires were generated with immunoSEQ multiplex PCR, while TCRdb's copy carries only in-frame clones and drops some. The table lists more than 200,000 clones, less than 75% of them singletons, with 15% in the top ten. The starting material was PBMCs, obtained after 24 months of ibrutinib treatment. The receptors were gathered from a human donor with chronic lymphocytic leukemia.

This chain connects TRBV7-8 to TRBJ1-3; D may be TRBD1 (5 bases). The V gene's germline CDR1 is SGHVS and CDR2 FQNEAQ. CDR3 length: 14 amino acids. The V gene lost 3 bases and the J gene lost 3 bases, with 9 bases spanning the gap. The CDR3 sequence: CASSFGTGGNTIYF. The CDR3 DNA reads as TGTGCCAGCAGCTTCGGGACCGGTGGAAACACCATATATTTT.

In its sample, this clone was seen a few times. The V gene is TRBV15, the J gene TRBJ1-2; the D is unclear. Germline V lookup: CDR1 LNHNV, CDR2 YYDKDF (reference sequence). The CDR3 length is 15 residues. V lost 7 bases, J lost 2 bases, and 17 bases lay in between. The CDR3 is CATTIRSPSNYGYTF. In DNA, the CDR3 is TGTGCCACCACTATACGGAGTCCCAGCAACTATGGCTACACCTTC.

The chain employs TRBV29-1 and TRBJ1-2; 9 bases are shared with TRBD1. The V and J ends lost 6 bases and 5 bases, in that order; junction bases with no gene match: 10. From germline, CDR1 is SQVTM and CDR2 ANQGSEA. This CDR3 contains 14 residues. The CDR3 spells CSVGTGKGVYGYTF. CDR3 nucleotides: TGCAGCGTGGGGACAGGGAAGGGGGTTTATGGCTACACCTTC.

The chain carries TRBV2 and TRBJ2-7; either TRBD1 or TRBD2 may supply D (6 bases each). Germline V CDR1 and CDR2: SNHLY, FYNNEI. This CDR3 is built from 10 residues. V gave up 8 bases and J gave up 6 bases, with 8 bases separating them. In DNA form, the CDR3 reads TGTGCCAGCGGGGGGCGCGAGCAGTACTTC. This gives the protein CASGGREQYF.

This chain links TRBV25-1 with TRBJ2-7; 7 bases match TRBD1. V lost 6 bases, J lost 5 bases, and 4 bases stayed unmatched. CDR3 length: 12 amino acids. Germline CDR1 reads MGHDK; CDR2 reads SYGVNS. The CDR3: CASSQTGNEQYF. The CDR3 nucleotides read TGTGCCAGCAGCCAGACAGGGAACGAGCAGTACTTC.

The chain couples TRBV11-2 to TRBJ2-5; D is possibly TRBD1 (5 bases). Looked up from germline, CDR1 is SGHAT and CDR2 is FQNNGV. V was clipped by 5 bases and J by 5 bases, with 21 bases between them. The CDR3 runs to 16 residues. The CDR3 is CASSNGDRFSRETQYF. The CDR3 bases are TGTGCCAGCAGCAACGGAGACAGATTTTCGAGGGAGACCCAGTACTTC.

The rearrangement links TRBV9 to TRBJ1-2; D not resolved. Germline-derived CDR1 and CDR2 are SGDLS and YYNGEE. The ends were cut back, 3 bases at V and 7 bases at J, with 10 bases in the middle. The CDR3 length is 12 residues. The CDR3 reads CASSARHSGYTF. CDR3 coding DNA: TGTGCCAGCAGCGCGAGACACTCTGGCTACACCTTC.

This clone was counted a few times. This sequence joins TRBV30 and TRBJ1-1; D ambiguous. From germline, CDR1 is GTSNPN and CDR2 SVGIG (reference sequence). The CDR3 has 12 amino acids. V was cut by 0 bases and J by 6 bases, with 8 bases left in between. CDR3: CAWSVSVSEAFF. The DNA for the CDR3 is TGTGCCTGGAGTGTATCGGTATCTGAAGCTTTCTTT.

This clone has just a few counts. The rearrangement joins TRBV14 to TRBJ1-3, with a tentative D call TRBD1 (6 bases). V was cut by 2 bases and J by 2 bases, with 10 bases left in between. The length of the CDR3 is 15 residues. Germline lookup yields CDR1 SGHDN and CDR2 FVKESK. The DNA for the CDR3 is TGTGCCAGCAGCCAACAGGGGAAGGCTGGAAACACCATATATTTT. Its protein is CASSQQGKAGNTIYF.

The chain recombines TRBV27 with TRBJ1-2; D ambiguous. The ends were cut back, 6 bases at V and 4 bases at J, with 9 bases in the middle. There are 12 residues in the CDR3. Germline V gene data show CDR1 as MNHEY and CDR2 as SMNVEV (reference sequence). The CDR3 region has the DNA TGTGCCAGCAGGGGCCTGTCCTATGGCTACACCTTC. It codes for CASRGLSYGYTF.

The rearrangement uses TRBV6-5 and TRBJ2-2; D gene uncertain. The length of the CDR3 is 14 residues. V lost 6 bases, J lost 5 bases, and 13 bases lay in between. The V gene's germline CDR1 is MNHEY and CDR2 SVGAGI. The CDR3 reads CASSGFQATGELFF. The CDR3 DNA is TGTGCCAGCAGCGGCTTCCAAGCAACCGGGGAGCTGTTTTTT.